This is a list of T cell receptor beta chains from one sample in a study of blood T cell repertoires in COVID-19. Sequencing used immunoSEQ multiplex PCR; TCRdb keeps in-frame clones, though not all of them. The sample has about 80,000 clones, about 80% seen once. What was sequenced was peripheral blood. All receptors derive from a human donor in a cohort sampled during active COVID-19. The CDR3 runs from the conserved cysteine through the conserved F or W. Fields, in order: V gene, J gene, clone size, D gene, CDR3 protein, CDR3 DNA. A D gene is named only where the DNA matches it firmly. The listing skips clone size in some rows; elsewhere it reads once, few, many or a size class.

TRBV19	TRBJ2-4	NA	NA	CASSIDLDSLAKNIQYF	TGTGCCAGTAGTATAGATCTGGACAGTCTAGCCAAAAACATTCAGTACTTC
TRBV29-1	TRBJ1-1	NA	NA	CSVAGPREGGDTEAFF	TGCAGCGTCGCCGGACCCAGGGAGGGGGGGGACACTGAAGCTTTCTTT
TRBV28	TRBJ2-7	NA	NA	CARRGSYYEQYF	TGTGCCAGGAGGGGGAGTTACTACGAGCAGTACTTC
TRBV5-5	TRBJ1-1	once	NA	CASSLARGMGTEAFF	TGTGCCAGCAGCTTGGCCCGGGGGATGGGCACTGAAGCTTTCTTT
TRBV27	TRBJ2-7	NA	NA	CASSSKTLECYEQYF	TGTGCCAGCAGTTCGAAAACACTAGAGTGCTACGAGCAGTACTTC
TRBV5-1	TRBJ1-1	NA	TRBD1	CASLPGTGVDTEAFF	TGCGCCAGCCTTCCCGGGACAGGGGTCGACACTGAAGCTTTCTTT
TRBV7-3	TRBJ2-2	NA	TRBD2	CASSLSRTSGGTGELFF	TGTGCCAGCAGCTTGAGTCGGACTAGCGGGGGAACCGGGGAGCTGTTTTTT
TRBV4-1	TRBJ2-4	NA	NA	CASSQLGPGVKNIQYF	TGCGCCAGCAGCCAATTAGGGCCGGGGGTTAAAAACATTCAGTACTTC
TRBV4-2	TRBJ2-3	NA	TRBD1	CASSQGDRGADTQYF	TGTGCCAGCAGCCAAGGAGACAGGGGTGCTGATACGCAGTATTTT
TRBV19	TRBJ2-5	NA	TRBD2	CASSIGTSGGPQETQYF	TGTGCCAGTAGTATAGGCACTAGCGGGGGGCCTCAAGAGACCCAGTACTTC
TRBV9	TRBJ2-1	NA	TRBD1	CASSVTGTVYNEQFF	TGTGCCAGCAGCGTTACGGGGACAGTTTACAATGAGCAGTTCTTC
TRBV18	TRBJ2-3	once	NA	CASSPAQEDTQYF	TGTGCCAGCTCACCAGCCCAGGAAGATACGCAGTATTTT
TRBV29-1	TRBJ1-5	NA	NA	CSVVAGQGNQPQHF	TGCAGCGTCGTTGCGGGGCAGGGTAATCAGCCCCAGCATTTT
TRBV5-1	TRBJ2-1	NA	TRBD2	CASSLSGGGPGDNEQFF	TGCGCCAGCAGCTTGTCTGGGGGAGGGCCGGGGGACAATGAGCAGTTCTTC
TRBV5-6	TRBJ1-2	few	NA	CASSPEPGVIGYTF	TGTGCCAGCAGCCCGGAGCCAGGGGTTATTGGCTACACCTTC
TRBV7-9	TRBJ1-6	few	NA	CASSFGWTENSPLHF	TGTGCCAGCAGCTTCGGTTGGACAGAAAATTCACCCCTCCACTTT
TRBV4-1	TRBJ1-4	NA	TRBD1	CASSQDRDRAGKLFF	TGCGCCAGCAGCCAAGATCGGGACAGGGCGGGAAAACTGTTTTTT
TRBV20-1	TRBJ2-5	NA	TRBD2	CSELAQETQYF	TGCAGCGAACTAGCGCAAGAGACCCAGTACTTC
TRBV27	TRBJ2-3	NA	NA	CASSRQLVGGGGADTQYF	TGTGCCAGCAGCCGGCAGCTAGTAGGGGGGGGAGGGGCAGATACGCAGTATTTT
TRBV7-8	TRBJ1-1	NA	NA	CASSPTLEAFF	TGTGCCAGCAGCCCGACTCTTGAAGCTTTCTTT
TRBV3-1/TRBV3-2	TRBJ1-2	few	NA	CASSIAGDYGYTF	TGTGCCAGCAGCATCGCAGGGGACTATGGCTACACCTTC
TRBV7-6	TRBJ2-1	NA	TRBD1	CASSSRDRASYNEQFF	TGTGCCAGCAGCAGCCGGGACAGGGCTTCCTACAATGAGCAGTTCTTC
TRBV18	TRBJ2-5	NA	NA	CASSLQGGEETQYF	TGTGCCAGCTCCCTCCAGGGCGGGGAAGAGACCCAGTACTTC
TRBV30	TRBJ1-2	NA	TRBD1	CAWSVPDRAGYTF	TGTGCCTGGAGTGTACCGGACAGGGCTGGCTACACCTTC
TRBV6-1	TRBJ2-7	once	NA	CASSEAGEQYF	TGTGCCAGCAGTGAAGCCGGCGAGCAGTACTTC
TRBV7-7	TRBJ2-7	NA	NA	CASSLAYGSSYEQYF	TGTGCCAGCAGCTTAGCTTACGGGAGCTCCTACGAGCAGTACTTC
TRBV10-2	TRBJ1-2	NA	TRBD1	CASSEGDRGNYGYTF	TGCGCCAGCAGTGAGGGGGACAGGGGGAACTATGGCTACACCTTC
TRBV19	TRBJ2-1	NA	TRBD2	CASSIVSGRAPNEQFF	TGTGCCAGTAGTATTGTTAGCGGGAGGGCCCCCAATGAGCAGTTCTTC
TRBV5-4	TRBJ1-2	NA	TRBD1	CASSFTGAGGYTF	TGTGCCAGCAGCTTCACAGGGGCGGGCGGCTACACCTTC
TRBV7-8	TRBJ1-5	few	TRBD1	CASSLGQGYDQPQHF	TGTGCCAGCAGCCTCGGACAGGGGTACGATCAGCCCCAGCATTTT
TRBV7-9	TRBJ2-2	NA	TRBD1	CASSDLGTGVSGELFF	TGTGCCAGCAGCGACCTAGGGACAGGGGTGTCCGGGGAGCTGTTTTTT
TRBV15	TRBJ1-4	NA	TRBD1	CATSRTTGLPEKLFF	TGTGCCACCAGCAGAACGACAGGGCTGCCTGAAAAACTGTTTTTT
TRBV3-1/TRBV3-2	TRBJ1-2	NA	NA	CASSQRLGADGYTF	TGTGCCAGCAGCCAAAGGCTGGGGGCGGATGGCTACACCTTC
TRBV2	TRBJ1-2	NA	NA	CASSQLRRGYTF	TGTGCCAGCAGCCAACTTCGTCGGGGCTACACCTTC
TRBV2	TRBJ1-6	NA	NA	CASSPDRLYSPLHF	TGTGCCAGCAGTCCTGACAGGCTATACTCACCCCTCCACTTT
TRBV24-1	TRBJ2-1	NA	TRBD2	CATTGTSGGLGNNEQFF	TGTGCCACCACTGGGACTAGCGGGGGTTTAGGTAACAATGAGCAGTTCTTC
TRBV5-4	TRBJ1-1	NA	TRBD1	CASSLTQGSYTEAFF	TGTGCCAGCAGCTTAACACAGGGGTCTTACACTGAAGCTTTCTTT
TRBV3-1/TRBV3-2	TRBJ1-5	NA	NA	CASSQGPGSRFNQPQHF	TGTGCCAGCAGCCAAGGACCGGGTAGCCGGTTCAATCAGCCCCAGCATTTT
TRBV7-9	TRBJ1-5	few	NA	CASSLGLSSNQPQHF	TGTGCCAGCAGCTTAGGATTGAGTAGCAATCAGCCCCAGCATTTT
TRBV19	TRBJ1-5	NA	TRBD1	CASNLASGTGGTVGNQPQHF	TGTGCCAGTAACCTGGCCTCCGGGACAGGGGGCACCGTTGGCAATCAGCCCCAGCATTTT
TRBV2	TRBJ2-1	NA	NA	CASSDRTPNEQFF	TGTGCCAGCAGTGATAGGACACCAAATGAGCAGTTCTTC
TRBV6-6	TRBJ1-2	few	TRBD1	CASSYGTGSYGYTF	TGTGCCAGCAGTTACGGGACAGGGAGCTATGGCTACACCTTC
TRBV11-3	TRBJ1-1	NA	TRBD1	CASSLPGDRVAPEAFF	TGTGCCAGCAGCTTACCGGGGGACAGGGTGGCACCTGAAGCTTTCTTT
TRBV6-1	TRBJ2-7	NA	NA	CASSDRGRSSYEQYF	TGTGCCAGCAGTGACCGGGGGAGGAGCTCCTACGAGCAGTACTTC
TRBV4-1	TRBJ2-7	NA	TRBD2	CASSQPGGAPYEQYF	TGCGCCAGCAGCCAACCCGGGGGGGCCCCCTACGAGCAGTACTTC
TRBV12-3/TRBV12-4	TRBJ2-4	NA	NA	CASSLRAKNIQYF	TGTGCCAGCAGTCTACGGGCCAAAAACATTCAGTACTTC
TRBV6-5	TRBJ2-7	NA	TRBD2	CASSRGTSGPYEQYF	TGTGCCAGCAGCCGGGGAACTAGCGGGCCCTACGAGCAGTACTTC
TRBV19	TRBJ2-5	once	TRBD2	CASSTRLAGGPRETQYF	TGTGCCAGTAGTACTAGACTAGCGGGAGGGCCCCGGGAGACCCAGTACTTC